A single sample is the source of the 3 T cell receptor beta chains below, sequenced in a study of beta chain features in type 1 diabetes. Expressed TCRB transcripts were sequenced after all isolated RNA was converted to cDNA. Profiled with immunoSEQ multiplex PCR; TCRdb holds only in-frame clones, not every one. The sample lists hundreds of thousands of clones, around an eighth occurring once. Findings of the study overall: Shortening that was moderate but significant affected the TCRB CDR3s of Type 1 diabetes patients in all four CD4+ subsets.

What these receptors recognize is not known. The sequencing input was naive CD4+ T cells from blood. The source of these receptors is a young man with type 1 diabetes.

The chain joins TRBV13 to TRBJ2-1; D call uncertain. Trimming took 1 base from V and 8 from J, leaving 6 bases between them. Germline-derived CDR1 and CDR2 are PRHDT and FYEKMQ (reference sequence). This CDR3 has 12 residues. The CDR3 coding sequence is TGTGCCAGCAGCTTAGTGGCGCATGAGCAGTTCTTC. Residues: CASSLVAHEQFF.

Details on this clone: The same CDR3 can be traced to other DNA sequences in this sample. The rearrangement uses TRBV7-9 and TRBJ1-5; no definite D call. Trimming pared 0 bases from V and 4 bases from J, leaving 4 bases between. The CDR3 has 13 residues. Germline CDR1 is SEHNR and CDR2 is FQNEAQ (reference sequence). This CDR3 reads CASSLAWNQPQHF. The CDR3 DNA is TGTGCCAGCAGCTTAGCGTGGAATCAGCCCCAGCATTTT.

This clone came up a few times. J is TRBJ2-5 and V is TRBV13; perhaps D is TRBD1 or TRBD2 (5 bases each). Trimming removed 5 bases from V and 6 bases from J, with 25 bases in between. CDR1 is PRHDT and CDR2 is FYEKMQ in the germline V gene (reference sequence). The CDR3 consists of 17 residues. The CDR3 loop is CASSQFPGTADSKTQYF. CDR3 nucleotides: TGTGCCAGCAGCCAATTCCCAGGGACGGCCGATTCGAAGACCCAGTACTTC.